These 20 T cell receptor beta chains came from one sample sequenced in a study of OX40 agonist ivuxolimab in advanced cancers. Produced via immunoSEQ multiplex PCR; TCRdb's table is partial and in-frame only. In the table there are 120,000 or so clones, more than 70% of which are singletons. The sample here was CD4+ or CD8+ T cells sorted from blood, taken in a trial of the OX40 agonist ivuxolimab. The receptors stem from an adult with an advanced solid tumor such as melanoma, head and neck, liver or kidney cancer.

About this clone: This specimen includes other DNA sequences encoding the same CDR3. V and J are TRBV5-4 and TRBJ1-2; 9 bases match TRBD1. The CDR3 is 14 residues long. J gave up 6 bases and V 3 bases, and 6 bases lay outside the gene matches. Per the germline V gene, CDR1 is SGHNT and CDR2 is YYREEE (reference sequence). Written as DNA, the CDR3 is TGTGCCAGCAGCTACGGACAGGGGACTGATGGCTACACCTTC. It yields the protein CASSYGQGTDGYTF.

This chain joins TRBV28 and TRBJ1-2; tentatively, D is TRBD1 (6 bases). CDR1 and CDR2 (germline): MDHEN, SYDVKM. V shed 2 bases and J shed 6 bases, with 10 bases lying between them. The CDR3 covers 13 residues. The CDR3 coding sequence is TGTGCCAGCAGTTTAGAACAGGGTGATGGCTACACCTTC. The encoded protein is CASSLEQGDGYTF.

The CDR3 coding sequence is TGCGCCAGCAGCCCCGAGGGAGGACACGACAATGAGCAGTTCTTC. This gives the protein CASSPEGGHDNEQFF. The chain combines TRBV4-3 with TRBJ2-1; D is possibly TRBD2 (6 bases). The CDR3 consists of 15 residues. The germline V gene encodes CDR1 LGHNA and CDR2 YSLEER. The V gene lost 4 bases and the J gene lost 5 bases, with 15 bases spanning the gap.

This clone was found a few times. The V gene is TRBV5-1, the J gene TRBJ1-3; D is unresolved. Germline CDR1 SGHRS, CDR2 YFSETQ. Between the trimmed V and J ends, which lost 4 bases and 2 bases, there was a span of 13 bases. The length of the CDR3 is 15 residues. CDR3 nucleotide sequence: TGCGCCAGCAGCCCGGACGGGGTCCCTGGAAACACCATATATTTT. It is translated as CASSPDGVPGNTIYF.

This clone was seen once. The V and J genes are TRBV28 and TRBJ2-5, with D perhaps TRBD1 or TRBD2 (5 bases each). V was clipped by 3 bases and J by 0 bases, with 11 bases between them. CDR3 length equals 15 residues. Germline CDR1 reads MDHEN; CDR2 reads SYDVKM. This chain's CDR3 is CASSLGRRHQETQYF. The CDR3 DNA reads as TGTGCCAGCAGTTTGGGACGGCGACACCAAGAGACCCAGTACTTC.

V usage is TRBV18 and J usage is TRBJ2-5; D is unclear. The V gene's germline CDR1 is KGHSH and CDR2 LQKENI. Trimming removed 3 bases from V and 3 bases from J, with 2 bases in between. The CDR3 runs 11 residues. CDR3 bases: TGTGCCAGCTCACCGGAAGAGACCCAGTACTTC. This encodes CASSPEETQYF.

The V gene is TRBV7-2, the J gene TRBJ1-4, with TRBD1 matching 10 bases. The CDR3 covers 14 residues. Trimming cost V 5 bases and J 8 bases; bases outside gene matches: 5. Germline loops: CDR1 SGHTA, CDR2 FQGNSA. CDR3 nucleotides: TGTGCCAGCAGCACGGGACAGGGGTCCGAAAAACTGTTTTTT. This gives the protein CASSTGQGSEKLFF.

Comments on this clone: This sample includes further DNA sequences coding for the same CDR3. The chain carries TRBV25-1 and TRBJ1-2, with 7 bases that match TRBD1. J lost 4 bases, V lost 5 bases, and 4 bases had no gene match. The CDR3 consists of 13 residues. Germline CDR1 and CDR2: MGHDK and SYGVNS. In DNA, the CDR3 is TGTGCCAGCAGTAAGGGACAGCCCTATGGCTACACCTTC. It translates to CASSKGQPYGYTF.

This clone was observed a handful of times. The CDR3 DNA sequence: TGTGCCAGCTCACCACCAATCCGGCAGGGGGCAAGTGAGCAGTTCTTC. Translated, it gives CASSPPIRQGASEQFF. The chain employs TRBV18 and TRBJ2-1; 8 nucleotides agree with TRBD1. This CDR3 contains 16 residues. Germline CDR1 KGHSH, CDR2 LQKENI. J was trimmed by 9 bases and V by 0 bases; bases with no gene match: 10. The variable domain in full, completed from reference TRBV18 and TRBJ2-1, reads NAGVMQNPRHLVRRRGQEARLRCSPMKGHSHVYWYRQLPEEGLKFMVYLQKENIIDESGMPKERFSAEFPKEGPSILRIQQVVRGDSAAYFCASSPPIRQGASEQFFGPGTRLTVL.

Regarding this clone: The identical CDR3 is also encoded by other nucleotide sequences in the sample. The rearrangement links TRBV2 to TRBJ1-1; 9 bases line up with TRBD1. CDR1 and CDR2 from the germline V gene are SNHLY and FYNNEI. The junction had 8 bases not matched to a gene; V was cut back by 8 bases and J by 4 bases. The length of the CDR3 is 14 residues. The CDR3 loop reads CASFYRGLVTEAFF. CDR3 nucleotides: TGTGCCAGCTTCTACAGGGGGCTGGTCACTGAAGCTTTCTTT.

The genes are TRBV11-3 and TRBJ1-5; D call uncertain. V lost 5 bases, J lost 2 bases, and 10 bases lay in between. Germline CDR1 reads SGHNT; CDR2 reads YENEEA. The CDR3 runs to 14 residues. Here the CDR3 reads CASSPGSRNQPQHF. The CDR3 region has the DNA TGTGCCAGCAGCCCCGGGAGTCGCAATCAGCCCCAGCATTTT.

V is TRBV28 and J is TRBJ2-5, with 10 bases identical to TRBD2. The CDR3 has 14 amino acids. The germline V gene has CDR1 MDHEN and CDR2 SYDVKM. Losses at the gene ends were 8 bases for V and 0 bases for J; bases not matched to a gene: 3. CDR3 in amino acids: CASQLAGYQETQYF. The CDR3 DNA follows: TGTGCCAGCCAACTAGCGGGGTACCAAGAGACCCAGTACTTC.

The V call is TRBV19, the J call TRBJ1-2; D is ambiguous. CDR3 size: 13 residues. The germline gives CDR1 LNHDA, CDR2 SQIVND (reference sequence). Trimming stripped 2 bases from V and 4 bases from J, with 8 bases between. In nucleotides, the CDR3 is TGTGCCAGTAGTATAAGACTTGTCTATGGCTACACCTTC. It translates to CASSIRLVYGYTF.

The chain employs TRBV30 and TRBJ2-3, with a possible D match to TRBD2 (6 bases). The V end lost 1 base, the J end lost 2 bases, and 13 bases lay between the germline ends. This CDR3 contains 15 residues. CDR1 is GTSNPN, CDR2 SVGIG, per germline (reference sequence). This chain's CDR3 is CAWSGDGLITDTQYF. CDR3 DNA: TGTGCCTGGAGTGGAGACGGACTAATCACAGATACGCAGTATTTT.

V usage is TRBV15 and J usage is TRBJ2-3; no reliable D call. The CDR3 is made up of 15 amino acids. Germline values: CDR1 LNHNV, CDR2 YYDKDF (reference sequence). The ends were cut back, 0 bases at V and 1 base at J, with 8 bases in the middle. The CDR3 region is CATSRDMTGTDTQYF. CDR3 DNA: TGTGCCACCAGCAGAGATATGACTGGCACAGATACGCAGTATTTT.

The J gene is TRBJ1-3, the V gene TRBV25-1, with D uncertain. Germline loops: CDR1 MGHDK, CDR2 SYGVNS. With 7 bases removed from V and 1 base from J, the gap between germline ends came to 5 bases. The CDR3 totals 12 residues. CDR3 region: CASIGSGNTIYF. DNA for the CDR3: TGTGCCAGCATAGGATCTGGAAACACCATATATTTT.

The CDR3, as DNA: TGTGCCAGCAGCGCGCGATCGTCTCATCCCTCTGGGGCCAACGTCCTGACTTTC. This encodes CASSARSSHPSGANVLTF. The rearrangement uses TRBV9 and TRBJ2-6; D is uncertain. This CDR3 is 18 amino acids long. V lost 3 bases to trimming and J lost 0 bases, with 16 bases between them. The germline V gene encodes CDR1 SGDLS and CDR2 YYNGEE. Complete variable domain (other parts from reference TRBV9 and TRBJ2-6): DSGVTQTPKHLITATGQRVTLRCSPRSGDLSVYWYQQSLDQGLQFLIQYYNGEERAKGNILERFSAQQFPDLHSELNLSSLELGDSALYFCASSARSSHPSGANVLTFGAGSRLTVL.

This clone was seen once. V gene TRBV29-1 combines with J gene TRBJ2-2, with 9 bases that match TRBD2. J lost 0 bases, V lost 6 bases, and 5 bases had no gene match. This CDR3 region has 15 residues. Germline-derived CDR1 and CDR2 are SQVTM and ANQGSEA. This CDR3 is CSVEAGGANTGELFF. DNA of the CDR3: TGCAGCGTCGAGGCGGGGGGGGCGAACACCGGGGAGCTGTTTTTT.

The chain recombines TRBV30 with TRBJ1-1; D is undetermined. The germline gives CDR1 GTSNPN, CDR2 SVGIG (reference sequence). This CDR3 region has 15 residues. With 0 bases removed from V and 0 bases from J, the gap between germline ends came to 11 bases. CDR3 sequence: CAWSVYPIMNTEAFF. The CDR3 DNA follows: TGTGCCTGGAGTGTATACCCAATCATGAACACTGAAGCTTTCTTT.

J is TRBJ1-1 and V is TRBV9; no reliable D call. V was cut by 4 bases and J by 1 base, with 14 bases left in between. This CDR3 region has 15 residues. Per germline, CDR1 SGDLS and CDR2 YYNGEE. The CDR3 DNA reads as TGTGCCAGCAGCCCCCGTCTGAGGGCGAACACTGAAGCTTTCTTT. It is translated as CASSPRLRANTEAFF.